The source of this T cell receptor beta chain is a study of somatic mutations in cytotoxic T cells in rheumatoid arthritis. Looked up from germline, CDR1 is SEHNR and CDR2 is FQNEAQ (reference sequence). The CDR3 runs 17 residues. Germline trimming cut 3 bases from V and 4 bases from J; bases unmatched to any gene: 12. TCRdb keeps only in-frame clones here, not all; method: immunoSEQ multiplex PCR. The sample consists of approximately 17,000 clones, roughly 80% of them appearing once. This chain links TRBV7-9 with TRBJ2-1, with TRBD1 matching over 7 bases. Sequencing was done on a sample of CD8+ T cells sorted from blood. This TCR came from an adult with rheumatoid arthritis. The CDR3 DNA sequence: TGTGCCAGCAGCTTCCCCCAACGGGACAGAGTATACAATGAGCAGTTCTTC. Its translation is CASSFPQRDRVYNEQFF.